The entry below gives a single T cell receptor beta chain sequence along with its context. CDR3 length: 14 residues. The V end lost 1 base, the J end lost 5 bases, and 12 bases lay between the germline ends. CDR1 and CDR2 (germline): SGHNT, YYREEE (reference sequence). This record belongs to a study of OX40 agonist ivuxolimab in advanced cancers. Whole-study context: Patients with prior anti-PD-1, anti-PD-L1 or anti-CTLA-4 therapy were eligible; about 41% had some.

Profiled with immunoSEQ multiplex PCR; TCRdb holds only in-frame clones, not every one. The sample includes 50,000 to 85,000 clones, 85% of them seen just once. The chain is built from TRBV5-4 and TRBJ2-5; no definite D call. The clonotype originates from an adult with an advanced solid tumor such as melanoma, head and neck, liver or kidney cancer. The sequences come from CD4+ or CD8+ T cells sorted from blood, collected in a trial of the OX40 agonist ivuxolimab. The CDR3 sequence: CASSLNPAMETQYF. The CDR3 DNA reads TGTGCCAGCAGCTTGAACCCAGCAATGGAGACCCAGTACTTC.